This T cell receptor beta chain was captured in a study of CD8 T cells in Susac syndrome. The CDR3 extends over 15 amino acids. Trimming took 4 bases from V and 8 from J, leaving 20 bases between them. Germline assignment: CDR1 LGHDT and CDR2 YNNKEL (reference sequence). Reverse transcription used about 0.5 to 1 ug RNA and random hexamers. TCR beta CDR3 was amplified by immunoSEQ multiplex PCR. This amplification extended across 54 Vbeta and 13 Jbeta segments. TCRdb used MiXCR to reprocess the immunoSEQ multiplex PCR reads, holding one entry per CDR3 protein. The sample includes roughly 200,000 distinct CDR3 sequences, about 95% of them seen just once. While CD8+ and CD4+ T cells were isolated negatively, TEMRA cells were enriched by FACS.

The source is a human donor with multiple sclerosis. The rearrangement joins TRBV3-1 to TRBJ1-2; D is ambiguous. Specimen: CD8+ T cells from PBMCs. CDR3 in amino acids: CASSRGSRAARGYTF. The CDR3 DNA reads TGTGCCAGCAGCCGAGGGTCAAGGGCGGCTAGAGGCTACACCTTC.